Below are 16 T cell receptor beta chains sequenced from a single sample in a study of T cells in tumors after PD-1 blockade (dated by TCRdb to between 2018 and 2021). The meaning of the sample's time point label: before anti-PD-1 therapy. The library was obtained by the immunoSEQ multiplex PCR assay. Entries here come from immuneACCESS through TCRdb and include only in-frame sequences with V and J called. Some clones fail to appear in such tables; in the studies checked, an unresolved V gene covers under half of the shortfall, and the cause of the remainder is unknown. For this sample there are around 46,000 clones; 79% appear just once. The biggest ten clones account for 16% of the sample. This specimen was PBMCs, taken before anti-PD-1 treatment. These receptors originate from a human donor with basal cell carcinoma.

This chain links TRBV2 with TRBJ1-1, with D perhaps TRBD1 (5 bases). Trimming took 4 bases from V and 6 from J, leaving 9 bases between them. CDR1 and CDR2 (germline): SNHLY, FYNNEI. This CDR3 is built from 12 residues. CDR3 DNA: TGTGCCAGCAGTGTTGGGGGGGCTGAAGCTTTCTTT. It codes for CASSVGGAEAFF.

This clone was found once. V usage is TRBV4-1 and J usage is TRBJ2-7; D is perhaps TRBD1 (5 bases). This CDR3 has 16 residues. Germline V lookup: CDR1 MGHRA, CDR2 YSYEKL. V gave up 1 base and J gave up 2 bases, with 15 bases separating them. CDR3 protein: CASSQAGYQRTYEQYF. CDR3 nucleotide sequence: TGCGCCAGCAGCCAAGCAGGGTATCAGAGGACCTACGAGCAGTACTTC.

A few counts support this clone. The DNA of the CDR3 is TGTGCCTGGAGTGACAGAAATTCACCCCTCCACTTT. Protein: CAWSDRNSPLHF. The V gene is TRBV30, the J gene TRBJ1-6; D is unresolved. Germline assignment: CDR1 GTSNPN and CDR2 SVGIG (reference sequence). V was pared by 1 base and J by 7 bases, with 5 bases between. The length of the CDR3 is 12 residues. Supplemented by reference TRBV30 and TRBJ1-6, the full variable domain reads SQTIHQWPATLVQPVGSPLSLECTVEGTSNPNLYWYRQAAGRGLQLLFYSVGIGQISSEVPQNLSASRPQDRQFILSSKKLLLSDSGFYLCAWSDRNSPLHFGNGTRLTVT.

The chain is built from TRBV28 and TRBJ1-6; D gene uncertain. CDR3 length: 18 residues. Germline V lookup: CDR1 MDHEN, CDR2 SYDVKM. With 2 bases removed from V and 7 bases from J, the gap between germline ends came to 21 bases. Written as DNA, the CDR3 is TGTGCCAGCAGTTTAGGTGGAAGGACCCAGCGCTTAAATTCACCCCTCCACTTT. Translated, it gives CASSLGGRTQRLNSPLHF.

The V and J genes are TRBV5-4 and TRBJ1-2; TRBD1 agrees at 11 bases. V lost 3 bases, J lost 7 bases, and 5 bases stayed unmatched. CDR1 SGHNT and CDR2 YYREEE come from the germline V gene (reference sequence). The CDR3 is 14 residues long. The CDR3 loop reads CASSSGTGGIGYTF. In nucleotides, the CDR3 is TGTGCCAGCAGCTCCGGGACAGGGGGGATTGGCTACACCTTC.

The chain joins TRBV28 to TRBJ1-1; D is ambiguous. The CDR3 totals 14 residues. V was shortened by 5 bases and J by 0 bases, with 10 bases between the two germline ends. CDR1 and CDR2 (germline): MDHEN, SYDVKM. The CDR3 bases are TGTGCCAGCAGTCAGCCTCTAATGAACACTGAAGCTTTCTTT. The encoded protein is CASSQPLMNTEAFF.

The chain carries TRBV3-1 (or the pseudogene TRBV3-2) and TRBJ2-2; 8 bases are shared with TRBD2. V lost 7 bases, J lost 6 bases, and 7 bases stayed unmatched. Germline CDR1 is LGHDT and CDR2 is YNNKEL (reference sequence). The CDR3 is 14 amino acids. As DNA, the CDR3 is TGTGCCAGCAACTCGGGGGGGCGGTCCGGGGAGCTGTTTTTT. This encodes CASNSGGRSGELFF.

This chain links TRBV28 with TRBJ2-7, with D uncertain. Germline-derived CDR1 and CDR2 are MDHEN and SYDVKM. V was pared by 6 bases and J by 3 bases, with 9 bases between. The CDR3 runs to 12 residues. The CDR3 spells CASSDGNYEQYF. In DNA form, the CDR3 reads TGTGCCAGCAGCGACGGAAACTACGAGCAGTACTTC.

This sequence joins TRBV6-6 and TRBJ2-7; 8 bases map to TRBD1. CDR3 length: 12 amino acids. The trim removed 8 bases at V and 1 base at J, leaving 1 base unmatched. CDR1 and CDR2 (germline): MNHNY, SVGAGI (reference sequence). CDR3 sequence (DNA): TGTGCCAGCGGACAGGGTTCCTACGAGCAGTACTTC. This codes for CASGQGSYEQYF.

CDR3 in DNA: TGTGCCACGGCCCCGGGGGCCTACAATGAGCAGTTCTTC. Protein sequence: CATAPGAYNEQFF. The chain employs TRBV19 and TRBJ2-1, with a tentative D call TRBD2 (6 bases). V lost 10 bases and J lost 2, with 12 bases in between. The germline gives CDR1 LNHDA, CDR2 SQIVND (reference sequence). The CDR3 loop spans 13 amino acids.

This clone was counted a single time. The genes are TRBV28 and TRBJ1-5; TRBD1 agrees at 10 bases. Unmatched junction bases numbered 8, after V lost 5 bases and J lost 4 bases. The CDR3 totals 16 residues. CDR1 is MDHEN and CDR2 is SYDVKM in the germline V gene. The CDR3 nucleotides read TGTGCCAGCAGTACCTCCGGGACAGGGGTGAATCAGCCCCAGCATTTT. This encodes CASSTSGTGVNQPQHF.

The V and J genes are TRBV19 and TRBJ1-2; 7 nucleotides align to TRBD1. CDR1 LNHDA and CDR2 SQIVND come from the germline V gene (reference sequence). With 5 bases clipped from V and 3 bases from J, the junction kept 3 bases outside the gene matches. The CDR3 is 13 residues long. CDR3 protein: CASSRQGDYGYTF. The CDR3 coding sequence is TGTGCCAGTAGTCGACAGGGAGACTATGGCTACACCTTC.

CDR3: CASSHSKAGELFF. Written as DNA, the CDR3 is TGTGCCAGCAGCCATAGTAAGGCCGGGGAGCTGTTTTTT. The chain uses TRBV7-9 and TRBJ2-2; no definite D call. Germline CDR1 is SEHNR and CDR2 is FQNEAQ (reference sequence). There are 13 residues in the CDR3. Trimming took 5 bases from V and 6 from J, leaving 10 bases between them.

The gene calls are TRBV6-5 and TRBJ2-3; D remains unclear. CDR1 is MNHEY and CDR2 is SVGAGI in the germline V gene. The CDR3 is 12 amino acids. The V end lost 3 bases, the J end lost 6 bases, and 7 bases lay between the germline ends. The CDR3 sequence is CASSYGPDTQYF. The CDR3 DNA reads as TGTGCCAGCAGTTATGGTCCTGATACGCAGTATTTT.

This clone was counted only a few times. The rearrangement uses TRBV10-3 and TRBJ2-1; no definite D call. Trimming left V 6 bases short and J 1 base short, with 4 bases between. CDR3 length: 12 residues. Germline V gene data show CDR1 as ENHRY and CDR2 as SYGVKD. The CDR3 DNA reads TGTGCCATCAGCAGTTCCTACAATGAGCAGTTCTTC. This sequence encodes CAISSSYNEQFF.

The genes are TRBV28 and TRBJ2-1; D may be TRBD2 (6 bases). The CDR3 length is 13 residues. Germline values: CDR1 MDHEN, CDR2 SYDVKM. Trimming left V 6 bases short and J 10 bases short, with 16 bases between. The CDR3 here is CASRKLAPLEQFF. Here the CDR3 DNA reads TGTGCCAGCAGAAAACTAGCCCCCTTAGAGCAGTTCTTC.